Listed here are 7 T cell receptor beta chains from one sample, sequenced in a study of vaccination and CD4 T cells after COVID-19. The Oncomine TCR Beta short-read assay was applied to DNA of cultured CD4+ T cells. Using its own MiXCR run on the PCR reads, TCRdb lists one record per CDR3 protein. The data contain under 25,000 distinct CDR3 sequences, 67% of them seen just once; the ten biggest clones take up 7.6%. Treatment denoted: roughly 11-day PBMC culture with coronavirus spike peptide pools or control peptides (ViraFEST assay). Antigens of these TCRs are unknown. The sequenced material came from CD4+ T cells from blood, cultured in vitro. These TCRs come from a human donor who had recovered from COVID-19.

This clonotype appeared a few times. The chain combines TRBV20-1 with TRBJ1-1; D may be TRBD1 (5 bases). This CDR3 comprises 14 residues. V lost 1 base and J lost 4, with 13 bases in between. The germline V gene has CDR1 DFQATT and CDR2 SNEGSKA (reference sequence). CDR3 coding DNA: TGCAGTGCTAGAGCCCGGGGCAGGGCCACTGAAGCTTTCTTT. It specifies CSARARGRATEAFF.

V usage is TRBV20-1 and J usage is TRBJ2-4; D gene ambiguous. The CDR3 contains 15 residues. Trimming cost V 6 bases and J 0 bases, with 15 bases left between them. Germline V gene sequence: CDR1 DFQATT, CDR2 SNEGSKA (reference sequence). CDR3 in amino acids: CSATHGFVAKNIQYF. The DNA for the CDR3 is TGCAGTGCCACCCATGGGTTTGTAGCCAAAAACATTCAGTACTTC.

The chain links TRBV5-1 to TRBJ2-6; D call uncertain. This CDR3 comprises 17 residues. V gave up 4 bases and J gave up 0 bases, with 14 bases separating them. Germline CDR1 and CDR2: SGHRS and YFSETQ. The chain's CDR3 is CASSKHGSASGANVLTF. As DNA, the CDR3 is TGCGCCAGCAGCAAGCATGGATCAGCCTCTGGGGCCAACGTCCTGACTTTC.

V gene TRBV7-2 combines with J gene TRBJ2-5; 7 nucleotides align to TRBD1. The V gene's germline CDR1 is SGHTA and CDR2 FQGNSA. This CDR3 spans 14 amino acids. V lost 5 bases to trimming and J lost 5 bases; unmatched junction nucleotides: 8. The CDR3 protein is CASSPDRSRETQYF. In nucleotides, the CDR3 is TGTGCCAGCAGCCCGGACAGGTCCAGGGAGACCCAGTACTTC. The full variable domain, its missing parts supplied by reference TRBV7-2 and TRBJ2-5, is GAGVSQSPSNKVTEKGKDVELRCDPISGHTALYWYRQSLGQGLEFLIYFQGNSAPDKSGLPSDRFSAERTGGSVSTLTIQRTQQEDSAVYLCASSPDRSRETQYFGPGTRLLVL.

The CDR3 sequence is CASRTRPGRSRGYTF. CDR3 nucleotides: TGTGCCAGTAGAACCCGCCCGGGACGCTCCCGGGGCTACACCTTC. The chain combines TRBV19 with TRBJ1-2, with a weak D call TRBD1 (5 bases). Germline V gene lookup returns CDR1 LNHDA and CDR2 SQIVND (reference sequence). The CDR3 contains 15 residues. V dropped 6 bases and J dropped 8 bases, with 22 bases sitting between them.

This clonotype has a handful of counts. J is TRBJ1-5 and V is TRBV24-1; D uncertain. CDR3 length: 15 amino acids. Germline CDR1 is KGHDR and CDR2 is SFDVKD. Trimming cost V 5 bases and J 1 base, with 11 bases left between them. CDR3 loop: CATSAGSSSNQPQHF. DNA for the CDR3: TGTGCCACCAGTGCGGGCAGCTCAAGCAATCAGCCCCAGCATTTT.

This clonotype was seen only a few times. The J gene is TRBJ1-6, the V gene TRBV20-1; 8 bases are a match to TRBD1. The V gene's germline CDR1 is DFQATT and CDR2 SNEGSKA (reference sequence). This CDR3 has 14 residues. Germline trimming cut 5 bases from V and 6 bases from J; bases unmatched to any gene: 6. The CDR3, as DNA: TGCAGTGCTCTGGGACAGGCACTTAATTCACCCCTCCACTTT. It encodes CSALGQALNSPLHF.